Sequencing of this T cell receptor beta chain was carried out in a study of T cell responses to AZD1222 COVID-19 vaccine. About the research overall: Second doses at about 4 or about 12 weeks were pooled.

Repertoires were generated with immunoSEQ multiplex PCR, while TCRdb's copy carries only in-frame clones and drops some. This sample yields about 100,000 clones, of which around 90% are seen a single time; more than 1.5% belongs to the top ten. V lost 2 bases and J 5 bases, leaving 3 bases between the germline ends. The CDR3 totals 12 residues. Germline V gene lookup returns CDR1 MNHEY and CDR2 SMNVEV (reference sequence). As for this clone: Antigen specificity is unknown.

Study-wide points: Spike-wide coverage was observed for vaccine-associated CD4 TCRs, with dominant responses at 160-218 and 743-854. When two AZD1222 doses had been given, Spike-specific TCR breadth and depth rose. Donors were largely white British and mainly female; clonal diversity was possibly underestimated.

This material consisted of peripheral blood, taken on day 0 of AZD1222 vaccination. The receptor comes from an adult in good health. The chain combines TRBV27 with TRBJ2-2; D not resolved. The CDR3 protein is CASSLRTGELFF. CDR3 in DNA: TGTGCCAGCAGTTTAAGGACCGGGGAGCTGTTTTTT.